A single sample is the source of the 8 T cell receptor beta chains below, sequenced in a study of blood T cell repertoires in COVID-19. The method was immunoSEQ multiplex PCR; TCRdb's version includes in-frame clones alone and lacks a portion of them. There are 250,000 or so clones in the sample; around 84% occur only once, and 4.2% lies in the top ten. The sample comprised peripheral blood. These receptors all come from a man in his 60s with acute or convalescent COVID-19.

In its sample, this clone was seen once. The V call is TRBV11-3, the J call TRBJ2-1; D is possibly TRBD2 (7 bases). V lost 5 bases, J lost 10 bases, and 15 bases lay in between. This CDR3 contains 13 residues. From germline, CDR1 is SGHNT and CDR2 YENEEA. The DNA of the CDR3 is TGTGCCAGCAGCGAGGTAGAGGGGGGGGAGCAGTTCTTC. Translated, it gives CASSEVEGGEQFF.

The CDR3 loop is CASRGAGEQYF. The CDR3 DNA reads as TGTGCCAGCAGAGGGGCCGGGGAGCAGTACTTC. The V gene is TRBV6-6, the J gene TRBJ2-7; possibly TRBD1 for D (5 bases). V dropped 6 bases and J dropped 7 bases, with 10 bases sitting between them. This CDR3 region has 11 residues. Germline loops: CDR1 MNHNY, CDR2 SVGAGI (reference sequence).

The chain combines TRBV7-9 with TRBJ1-2; 9 positions agree with TRBD1. The CDR3 is made up of 15 amino acids. J was trimmed by 8 bases and V by 0 bases; bases with no gene match: 7. Germline CDR1 SEHNR, CDR2 FQNEAQ (reference sequence). Here the CDR3 DNA reads TGTGCCAGCAGCTTAGCTACAGGGGGCGAGTTAGGCTACACCTTC. This sequence encodes CASSLATGGELGYTF.

This clone was counted only a few times. The chain has TRBV27 and TRBJ2-7; the D gene is possibly TRBD2 (6 bases). V was trimmed by 3 bases and J by 1 base, leaving 13 bases between them. Germline V lookup: CDR1 MNHEY, CDR2 SMNVEV (reference sequence). This CDR3 has 15 residues. The CDR3 nucleotides read TGTGCCAGCAGTTTCGCGGCAGGGAGGTCCTACGAGCAGTACTTC. Its translation: CASSFAAGRSYEQYF.

This CDR3 reads CASSVAGFGANYEQYF. In DNA form, the CDR3 reads TGTGCCAGCAGCGTAGCAGGGTTTGGGGCGAACTACGAGCAGTACTTC. This chain joins TRBV9 and TRBJ2-7, with D maybe TRBD1 (5 bases). V was trimmed by 0 bases and J by 3 bases, leaving 16 bases between them. This CDR3 region has 16 residues. Germline loops: CDR1 SGDLS, CDR2 YYNGEE.

V is TRBV10-2 and J is TRBJ2-1, with 9 bases fitting TRBD2. Trimming at V came to 6 bases and at J to 0 bases, leaving 3 bases not matched to a gene. The CDR3 is 15 amino acids. In germline, CDR1 is WSHSY, CDR2 SAAADI. The CDR3 DNA sequence: TGCGCCAGCAGATTAGCGGGGGACTCCTACAATGAGCAGTTCTTC. This sequence encodes CASRLAGDSYNEQFF.

This clone has more than one count but fewer than ten. The CDR3 is CASSYWDRQETQYF. CDR3 DNA: TGTGCCAGCAGTTACTGGGACAGGCAAGAGACCCAGTACTTC. The chain recombines TRBV6-5 with TRBJ2-5; 8 bases are shared with TRBD1. Per germline, CDR1 MNHEY and CDR2 SVGAGI. The CDR3 extends over 14 amino acids. V was pared by 1 base and J by 2 bases, with 0 bases of the junction left unmatched.

This clone is a singleton in its sample. The chain is built from TRBV10-3 and TRBJ1-3; the D gene is possibly TRBD1 (5 bases). The CDR3 runs 12 residues. CDR1 is ENHRY, CDR2 SYGVKD, per germline. Trimming took 3 bases from V and 6 from J, leaving 6 bases between them. DNA for the CDR3: TGTGCCATCAGTGAAGGGGAAAACACCATATATTTT. It encodes CAISEGENTIYF.